This TCR beta chain was sequenced in a study of identical twins. TCRdb itself ran the 5' RACE reads through MiXCR, one entry per CDR3 protein. Of approximately 680,000 distinct CDR3 sequences listed, just over 7% are singletons. The CDR3 runs to 17 residues. V lost 2 bases and J lost 0, with 14 bases in between. Germline V lookup: CDR1 LGHNT, CDR2 FRNRAP. The sample was also reused in another study, on yellow fever vaccine responses in identical twins.

The clonotype originates from a woman aged 18-35 years in good health. The chain joins TRBV12-5 to TRBJ2-1; D unclear. The specimen was PBMCs. The CDR3 nucleotides are TGTGCTAGTGGTTTGCCTCTCGGCACTCTCTCCTACAATGAGCAGTTCTTC. Encoded protein: CASGLPLGTLSYNEQFF.